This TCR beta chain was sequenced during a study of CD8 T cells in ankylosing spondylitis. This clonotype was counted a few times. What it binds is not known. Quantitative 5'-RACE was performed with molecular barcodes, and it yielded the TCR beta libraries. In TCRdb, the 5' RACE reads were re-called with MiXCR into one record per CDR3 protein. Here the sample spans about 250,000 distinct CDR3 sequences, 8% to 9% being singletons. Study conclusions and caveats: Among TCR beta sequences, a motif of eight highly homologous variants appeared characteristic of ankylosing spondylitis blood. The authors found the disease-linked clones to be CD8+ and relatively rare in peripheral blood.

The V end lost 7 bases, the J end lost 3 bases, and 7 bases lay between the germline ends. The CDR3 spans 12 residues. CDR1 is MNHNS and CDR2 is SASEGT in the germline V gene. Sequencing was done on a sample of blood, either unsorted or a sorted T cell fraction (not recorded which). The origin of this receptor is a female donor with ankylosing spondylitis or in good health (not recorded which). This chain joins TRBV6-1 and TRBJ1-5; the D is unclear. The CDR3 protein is CASKEFNQPQHF. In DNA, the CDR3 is TGTGCCAGCAAGGAGTTCAATCAGCCCCAGCATTTT.